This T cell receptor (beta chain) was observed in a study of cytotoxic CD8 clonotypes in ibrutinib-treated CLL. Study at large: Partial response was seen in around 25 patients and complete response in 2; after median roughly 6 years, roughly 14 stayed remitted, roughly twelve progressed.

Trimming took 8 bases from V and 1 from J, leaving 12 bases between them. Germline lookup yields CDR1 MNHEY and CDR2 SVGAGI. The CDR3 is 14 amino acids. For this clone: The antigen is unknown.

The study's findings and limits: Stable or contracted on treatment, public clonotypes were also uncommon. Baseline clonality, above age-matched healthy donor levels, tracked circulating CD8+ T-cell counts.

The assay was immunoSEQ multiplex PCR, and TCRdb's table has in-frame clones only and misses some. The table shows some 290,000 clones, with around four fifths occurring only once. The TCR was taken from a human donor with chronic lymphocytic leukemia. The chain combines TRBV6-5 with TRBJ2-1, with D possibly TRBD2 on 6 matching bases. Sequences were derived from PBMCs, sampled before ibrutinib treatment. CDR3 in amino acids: CASSEGMSYNEQFF. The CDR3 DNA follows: TGTGCCAGCTCGGAGGGAATGTCCTACAATGAGCAGTTCTTC.